This TCR beta chain was sequenced for a study of graft-versus-host responses after intestinal transplantation. Study-level points and caveats: GvH clones were found in recipient marrow; some appeared first in ileum or blood.

Details on this clone: The antigen is undetermined.

The ends lost 5 bases at V and 3 bases at J; junction bases unmatched: 3. This CDR3 region has 14 residues. Per germline, CDR1 MGHDK and CDR2 SYGVNS. TCRdb keeps only in-frame clones here, not all; method: immunoSEQ multiplex PCR. The top ten clones hold 9.9% of a sample with 9,900 or so clones, roughly 88% of them seen once. Sequencing was performed on PBMCs, taken about 250 days after intestinal transplant. The chain is built from TRBV25-1 and TRBJ2-4, with TRBD2 identical over 8 bases. This receptor was taken from a human patient who received an intestinal transplant, so some T cells may come from the graft donor. The CDR3 DNA is TGTGCCAGCAGTCCGGGACTAGACAAAAACATTCAGTACTTC. Amino acids: CASSPGLDKNIQYF.